Listed below are T cell receptor beta chains from one sample, sequenced in a study of shared clonotypes between healthy human individuals. Method: immunoSEQ multiplex PCR; TCRdb's copy keeps in-frame clones and lacks some. The sample yields fewer than 550,000 clones, about 75% seen once. The specimen sequenced was PBMCs. All receptors come from a woman aged 40 to 49 in good health. Some clones in this sample may be carry-over from other donors' samples. Both conserved end residues are part of each CDR3. The D gene is left open where the match is weak. The size field is filled for only some rows; it gives once, few, many or a size class.

cdr3_aa | cdr3_nt | d_call | v_call | clone_size | j_call
CASSPFPGQQNTEAFF | TGTGCCAGCAGCCCTTTCCCGGGACAGCAGAACACTGAAGCTTTCTTT | TRBD1 | TRBV9 | NA | TRBJ1-1
CASRGGVEQFF | TGTGCCAGCAGGGGGGGGGTGGAGCAGTTCTTC | TRBD2 | TRBV6-6 | NA | TRBJ2-1
CASSVRTSGNNEQFF | TGCGCCAGCAGTGTACGGACTAGCGGGAACAATGAGCAGTTCTTC | TRBD2 | TRBV10-2 | NA | TRBJ2-1
CASRPTPWVGFYGYTF | TGTGCAAGTCGCCCGACGCCTTGGGTAGGGTTCTATGGCTACACCTTC | NA | TRBV12-2 | NA | TRBJ1-2
CSALRHEQYF | TGCAGTGCTCTAAGACACGAGCAGTACTTC | NA | TRBV20-1 | NA | TRBJ2-7
CASSPTPYEQYF | TGTGCCAGCTCACCGACACCCTACGAGCAGTACTTC | NA | TRBV18 | NA | TRBJ2-7
CASSDRGFGNTIYF | TGTGCCAGTTCGGACAGGGGGTTTGGAAACACCATATATTTT | TRBD1 | TRBV19 | NA | TRBJ1-3
CAWTVSGNTIYF | TGTGCCTGGACAGTCTCTGGAAACACCATATATTTT | NA | TRBV30 | few | TRBJ1-3
CASSLAGDRGLYEQYF | TGTGCCAGCAGCTTGGCCGGAGACAGGGGGCTATACGAGCAGTACTTC | TRBD1 | TRBV5-5 | NA | TRBJ2-7
CASRETAKNIQYF | TGTGCCAGCCGGGAGACGGCTAAAAACATTCAGTACTTC | NA | TRBV28 | NA | TRBJ2-4
CAWSVRGGATTGELFF | TGTGCCTGGAGTGTACGTGGGGGGGCCACCACCGGGGAGCTGTTTTTT | NA | TRBV30 | NA | TRBJ2-2
CASSGLAGGGATDTQYF | TGCGCCAGCAGTGGACTAGCGGGAGGCGGCGCGACAGATACGCAGTATTTT | TRBD2 | TRBV10-1 | NA | TRBJ2-3
CASSLRAGITNYGYTF | TGTGCCAGCAGCTTACGGGCAGGGATAACTAACTATGGCTACACCTTC | NA | TRBV7-8 | NA | TRBJ1-2
CASSERTSGSPYEQYF | TGTGCCAGCAGTGAACGGACTAGCGGGAGTCCCTACGAGCAGTACTTC | TRBD2 | TRBV2 | once | TRBJ2-7
CSVEEGGETQYF | TGCAGCGTTGAAGAGGGGGGGGAGACCCAGTACTTC | TRBD2 | TRBV29-1 | NA | TRBJ2-5
CASSPRGNEKLFF | TGTGCCAGCAGCCCACGGGGGAATGAAAAACTGTTTTTT | NA | TRBV27 | once | TRBJ1-4
CASSLVEDTEAFF | TGTGCCAGCAGCTTAGTAGAGGACACTGAAGCTTTCTTT | NA | TRBV7-2 | NA | TRBJ1-1
CASSQGLTDTQYF | TGTGCCAGCAGCCAAGGGTTGACAGATACGCAGTATTTT | NA | TRBV14 | NA | TRBJ2-3
CATLTGGYGYTF | TGTGCCACCTTGACAGGTGGCTATGGCTACACCTTC | NA | TRBV28 | NA | TRBJ1-2
CSVEVAGAAYEQYF | TGCAGCGTTGAAGTAGCGGGAGCAGCTTACGAGCAGTACTTC | TRBD2 | TRBV29-1 | NA | TRBJ2-7
CASSPRHEQFF | TGTGCCAGCAGTCCACGGCATGAGCAGTTCTTC | NA | TRBV7-8 | NA | TRBJ2-1
CASSLGSARDTQYF | TGTGCCAGCAGCCTGGGCTCCGCCAGAGATACGCAGTATTTT | NA | TRBV7-3 | few | TRBJ2-3
CASSQVWGDRGYNEQFF | TGTGCCAGCAGCCAAGTATGGGGGGACAGGGGATACAATGAGCAGTTCTTC | TRBD1 | TRBV14 | NA | TRBJ2-1
CASSPLAQETQYF | TGTGCCAGCTCACCACTTGCGCAAGAGACCCAGTACTTC | NA | TRBV18 | NA | TRBJ2-5
CASSPNGGDLTETQYF | TGTGCCAGCAGTCCGAACGGGGGGGATCTGACAGAGACCCAGTACTTC | TRBD2 | TRBV27 | NA | TRBJ2-5
CASSPRFSGTDTQYF | TGTGCCAGCAGCCCACGCTTTAGCGGCACAGATACGCAGTATTTT | NA | TRBV7-3 | NA | TRBJ2-3
CASSLGVLSYEQYF | TGTGCCAGCAGCTTAGGAGTTTTATCCTACGAGCAGTACTTC | NA | TRBV7-2 | NA | TRBJ2-7
CATSRGIAGDLLSTDTQYF | TGTGCCACCAGCAGAGGGATAGCGGGGGATCTGCTTAGCACAGATACGCAGTATTTT | TRBD2 | TRBV15 | NA | TRBJ2-3
CASSLSGTGNEKLFF | TGTGCCAGCTCACTTTCCGGGACAGGGAATGAAAAACTGTTTTTT | TRBD1 | TRBV18 | NA | TRBJ1-4
CASSPRDRGPLTEAFF | TGTGCCAGCTCACCGCGGGACAGGGGGCCGTTGACTGAAGCTTTCTTT | TRBD1 | TRBV18 | NA | TRBJ1-1
CASGRQGGSGELFF | TGTGCTAGTGGAAGACAGGGCGGGTCCGGGGAGCTGTTTTTT | TRBD1 | TRBV12-5 | NA | TRBJ2-2
CARSLGSQALITDTQYF | TGTGCCAGAAGCCTTGGGAGTCAGGCCCTAATCACAGATACGCAGTATTTT | NA | TRBV5-3 | NA | TRBJ2-3
CASSPLGLAGGTDTQYF | TGTGCCAGCAGCCCCCTGGGACTAGCGGGAGGCACAGATACGCAGTATTTT | TRBD2 | TRBV11-2 | NA | TRBJ2-3
CASSPVGRPYEQYF | TGTGCCAGCAGCCCCGTAGGACGGCCCTACGAGCAGTACTTC | NA | TRBV4-2 | NA | TRBJ2-7
CASRDEVVYNQPQHF | TGTGCCAGCAGGGATGAAGTCGTCTACAATCAGCCCCAGCATTTT | NA | TRBV2 | NA | TRBJ1-5
CASSGGPASYEQYF | TGTGCCAGCAGTGGGGGGCCAGCCTCCTACGAGCAGTACTTC | NA | TRBV6-1 | once | TRBJ2-7
CASSGTDSNYGYTF | TGCGCCAGCAGCGGGACGGACTCTAACTATGGCTACACCTTC | NA | TRBV5-1 | NA | TRBJ1-2